The rows below give T cell receptor beta chains drawn from one sample of a study of metastatic and nonmetastatic thyroid tumors. TCRdb recomputed clones from the PCR reads via MiXCR. The table lists about 33,000 clones, 15% to 20% of them singletons, with roughly 12% in the top ten. The sequenced material came from blood. The receptors derive from a male donor with papillary thyroid cancer or a benign thyroid nodule (not recorded which). Some clones in this sample may be carry-over from other donors' samples. The conserved cysteine and the conserved F or W are not part of the CDR3 here. The order of the fields is CDR3 protein, V gene, D gene, J gene. D genes are given only for firm matches.

cdr3_aa: ASRTLLANSYNEQF
v_call: TRBV6-1
d_call: .
j_call: TRBJ2-1

cdr3_aa: ASSLGFPSTNEKLF
v_call: TRBV5-5
d_call: .
j_call: TRBJ1-4

cdr3_aa: AVSPGLEHNEQF
v_call: TRBV7-2
d_call: .
j_call: TRBJ2-1

cdr3_aa: ASNQVGVYEQY
v_call: TRBV2
d_call: .
j_call: TRBJ2-7

cdr3_aa: ASSYGLGPSSEQY
v_call: TRBV6-5
d_call: .
j_call: TRBJ2-7

cdr3_aa: ASSEEGRLNQPQH
v_call: TRBV7-6
d_call: .
j_call: TRBJ1-5

cdr3_aa: SARLGAGELF
v_call: TRBV20-1
d_call: .
j_call: TRBJ2-2

cdr3_aa: ASSLTDGPSYEQY
v_call: TRBV27
d_call: .
j_call: TRBJ2-7

cdr3_aa: ASTTGRRFLVTENSPLH
v_call: TRBV6-2/TRBV6-3
d_call: .
j_call: TRBJ1-6

cdr3_aa: ASSEMGQGPGYT
v_call: TRBV25-1
d_call: TRBD1
j_call: TRBJ1-2

cdr3_aa: ASLTPRAYNSPLH
v_call: TRBV28
d_call: .
j_call: TRBJ1-6

cdr3_aa: ASSQSRTGDQPQH
v_call: TRBV3-1
d_call: TRBD1
j_call: TRBJ1-5

cdr3_aa: ASSLGQGARIYGYT
v_call: TRBV5-5
d_call: TRBD1
j_call: TRBJ1-2

cdr3_aa: ASSPQRGAQETQY
v_call: TRBV14
d_call: TRBD2
j_call: TRBJ2-5

cdr3_aa: ASSRQGGYGYT
v_call: TRBV12-3/TRBV12-4
d_call: TRBD1
j_call: TRBJ1-2

cdr3_aa: ASSPGLAGAQRY
v_call: TRBV7-2
d_call: TRBD2
j_call: TRBJ2-7

cdr3_aa: ATSRASLMGQY
v_call: TRBV24-1
d_call: .
j_call: TRBJ2-7

cdr3_aa: ASSYTLEGGELF
v_call: TRBV6-2/TRBV6-3
d_call: .
j_call: TRBJ2-2

cdr3_aa: ASSSSLGTGELF
v_call: TRBV7-9
d_call: .
j_call: TRBJ2-2

cdr3_aa: ASSRGGAYGYT
v_call: TRBV27
d_call: TRBD1
j_call: TRBJ1-2

cdr3_aa: ASSSSYNSPLH
v_call: TRBV12-3/TRBV12-4
d_call: .
j_call: TRBJ1-6

cdr3_aa: ASSPGTGPEAF
v_call: TRBV4-1
d_call: .
j_call: TRBJ1-1

cdr3_aa: ASSLALKRDGSYEQY
v_call: TRBV5-1
d_call: TRBD2
j_call: TRBJ2-7

cdr3_aa: ASETTWLETEAF
v_call: TRBV28
d_call: .
j_call: TRBJ1-1

cdr3_aa: ASRFFGTDNNEQF
v_call: TRBV27
d_call: .
j_call: TRBJ2-1

cdr3_aa: ASRLGQVLNTGELF
v_call: TRBV19
d_call: TRBD1
j_call: TRBJ2-2

cdr3_aa: ASSDSGTSGYNEQF
v_call: TRBV6-4
d_call: TRBD2
j_call: TRBJ2-1

cdr3_aa: ASSQVMQGFGELF
v_call: TRBV4-2
d_call: .
j_call: TRBJ2-2

cdr3_aa: ASSPGQEGEKLF
v_call: TRBV27
d_call: TRBD1
j_call: TRBJ1-4

cdr3_aa: ASRQFHGLIYGYT
v_call: TRBV6-1
d_call: .
j_call: TRBJ1-2

cdr3_aa: ASSHPTSGNNEQF
v_call: TRBV12-3/TRBV12-4
d_call: TRBD2
j_call: TRBJ2-1

cdr3_aa: ASHGADCTEAF
v_call: TRBV6-1
d_call: .
j_call: TRBJ1-1

cdr3_aa: AISDNSGFTDTQY
v_call: TRBV10-3
d_call: TRBD2
j_call: TRBJ2-3

cdr3_aa: AWSGDRLAAPLH
v_call: TRBV30
d_call: TRBD1
j_call: TRBJ1-6

cdr3_aa: ASSYDLPLLAATSYEQY
v_call: TRBV28
d_call: TRBD2
j_call: TRBJ2-7

cdr3_aa: ASRYGPSGYT
v_call: TRBV2
d_call: .
j_call: TRBJ1-2

cdr3_aa: ASSFAAGVESGELF
v_call: TRBV28
d_call: .
j_call: TRBJ2-2

cdr3_aa: ASSQGRSPLH
v_call: TRBV3-1
d_call: .
j_call: TRBJ1-6

cdr3_aa: ACRGGHTNTKAF
v_call: TRBV28
d_call: .
j_call: TRBJ1-1

cdr3_aa: ASRPTIGNTIY
v_call: TRBV6-1
d_call: .
j_call: TRBJ1-3

cdr3_aa: SAGTWTSGSNEQF
v_call: TRBV20-1
d_call: TRBD2
j_call: TRBJ2-1

cdr3_aa: ASSSPTDYHNEQF
v_call: TRBV28
d_call: .
j_call: TRBJ2-1

cdr3_aa: ASSPRNQPQH
v_call: TRBV19
d_call: .
j_call: TRBJ1-5

cdr3_aa: ASSTPGTGSTDTQY
v_call: TRBV19
d_call: TRBD1
j_call: TRBJ2-3

cdr3_aa: ASSEEPGVNSPLH
v_call: TRBV2
d_call: .
j_call: TRBJ1-6

cdr3_aa: ASSVAGGLGQETQY
v_call: TRBV9
d_call: TRBD2
j_call: TRBJ2-5

cdr3_aa: ASTPIPRTSGGLIGEQF
v_call: TRBV6-6
d_call: TRBD2
j_call: TRBJ2-1

cdr3_aa: ASGGTVNTEAF
v_call: TRBV6-1
d_call: .
j_call: TRBJ1-1

cdr3_aa: ASSPRARAETQY
v_call: TRBV5-1
d_call: .
j_call: TRBJ2-5

cdr3_aa: SENGLAAYNEKF
v_call: TRBV29-1
d_call: TRBD2
j_call: TRBJ2-1

cdr3_aa: ASSPTTGAETQY
v_call: TRBV7-3
d_call: TRBD1
j_call: TRBJ2-5